These T cell receptor beta chains were read from a single sample in a study of siplizumab effects on memory and regulatory T cells. Method: immunoSEQ multiplex PCR; TCRdb's copy keeps in-frame clones and lacks some. The profile shows some 90,000 clones, about nine tenths of them singletons. Source material: CD4+ T cells sorted from blood. Every receptor here comes from a human donor in good health. Each CDR3 is given with its conserved first and last residue. The D gene is left open where the match is weak. Clone size is shown for a subset of rows, as once, few, many or a class of expanded clone.

v_gene	len	abundance	d_gene	j_gene	CDR3aa	CDR3nt
TRBV7-3	15	-	TRBD2	TRBJ2-1	CASSLTGGSYNEQFF	TGTGCCAGCAGCTTAACTGGCGGGAGTTACAATGAGCAGTTCTTC
TRBV11-2	17	-	TRBD2	TRBJ2-1	CASSLEGLAALDNEQFF	TGTGCCAGCAGCTTAGAGGGACTAGCGGCCTTAGACAATGAGCAGTTCTTC
TRBV6-5	13	once	-	TRBJ2-3	CASSPRGIDTQYF	TGTGCCAGCAGTCCCAGGGGAATAGATACGCAGTATTTT
TRBV18	14	-	-	TRBJ2-3	CASSPDRSTDTQYF	TGTGCCAGCTCTCCGGACCGAAGCACAGATACGCAGTATTTT
TRBV5-1	19	-	-	TRBJ1-2	CASSLEFSLRGAEIYGYTF	TGCGCCAGCAGCTTGGAATTTTCTTTGCGGGGGGCGGAAATATATGGCTACACCTTC
TRBV9	14	-	TRBD2	TRBJ2-5	CASSSGLAQETQYF	TGTGCCAGCAGCTCGGGACTAGCTCAAGAGACCCAGTACTTC
TRBV18	14	-	-	TRBJ2-1	CASSLTSFGNEQFF	TGTGCCAGCTCACTAACGAGCTTCGGGAATGAGCAGTTCTTC
TRBV6-5	12	-	-	TRBJ2-2	CASSRNTGELFF	TGTGCCAGCAGCCGGAACACCGGGGAGCTGTTTTTT
TRBV30	15	-	-	TRBJ2-7	CAWRDSPDSPTKQYF	TGTGCCTGGAGAGACTCTCCGGACAGCCCTACGAAGCAGTACTTC
TRBV7-2	13	once	-	TRBJ1-5	CASSYNSNQPQHF	TGTGCCAGCAGCTACAATAGCAATCAGCCCCAGCATTTT
TRBV7-9	15	-	TRBD1	TRBJ2-1	CASSSGQGIYNEQFF	TGTGCCAGCAGCTCCGGACAGGGGATTTACAATGAGCAGTTCTTC
TRBV30	13	-	-	TRBJ1-5	CAWSRGQNQPQHF	TGTGCCTGGAGTCGGGGGCAGAATCAGCCCCAGCATTTT
TRBV5-5	17	-	TRBD1	TRBJ1-3	CASSLVPGGIGGNTIYF	TGTGCCAGCAGCTTGGTTCCAGGGGGTATCGGTGGAAACACCATATATTTT
TRBV19	16	-	-	TRBJ1-1	CASSIGGTRTSTEAFF	TGTGCCAGTAGTATAGGGGGGACCCGTACGAGCACTGAAGCTTTCTTT
TRBV18	14	-	TRBD2	TRBJ2-7	CASHPGLANGEQYF	TGTGCCAGCCACCCGGGACTAGCGAATGGCGAGCAGTACTTC
TRBV5-1	13	-	-	TRBJ2-3	CASSQGTARTQYF	TGCGCCAGCAGCCAGGGGACGGCTCGCACGCAGTATTTT
TRBV18	14	once	-	TRBJ2-2	CASSPLLNTGELFF	TGTGCCAGCTCACCACTACTCAACACCGGGGAGCTGTTTTTT
TRBV18	16	-	TRBD2	TRBJ2-3	CASSPLLAGGTDTQYF	TGTGCCAGCTCCCCCCTACTAGCGGGAGGCACAGATACGCAGTATTTT
TRBV15	15	-	-	TRBJ2-2	CATSRWIGNTGELFF	TGTGCCACCAGCAGGTGGATCGGGAACACCGGGGAGCTGTTTTTT
TRBV6-1	13	-	-	TRBJ1-1	CASSEAPGRGAFF	TGTGCCAGCAGTGAAGCGCCCGGAAGGGGAGCTTTCTTT
TRBV6-1	11	-	-	TRBJ2-7	CASGGGSEQYF	TGTGCCAGCGGGGGAGGCTCCGAGCAGTACTTC
TRBV27	15	-	-	TRBJ1-1	CASSPYRAFDTEAFF	TGTGCCAGCAGTCCCTACAGGGCGTTTGACACTGAAGCTTTCTTT
TRBV7-9	17	-	TRBD2	TRBJ2-6	CASSLTSGASGANVLTF	TGTGCCAGCAGCTTGACTAGCGGGGCCTCTGGGGCCAACGTCCTGACTTTC
TRBV7-6	15	-	TRBD1	TRBJ2-2	CASSKGQGNTGELFF	TGTGCCAGCAGCAAAGGACAGGGGAACACCGGGGAGCTGTTTTTT
TRBV21-1	14	-	-	TRBJ2-2	CASSLILNTGELFF	TGTGCCAGCAGCCTAATCCTGAACACCGGGGAGCTGTTTTTT
TRBV4-1	15	-	TRBD2	TRBJ2-7	CASSQVGTSNYEQYF	TGCGCCAGCAGCCAAGTTGGGACTAGTAACTACGAGCAGTACTTC
TRBV5-1	13	once	-	TRBJ1-1	CASRQDTNTEAFF	TGCGCCAGCAGACAGGACACGAACACTGAAGCTTTCTTT
TRBV10-3	16	-	TRBD1	TRBJ2-2	CAIKAGGGSNTGELFF	TGTGCCATCAAAGCAGGGGGTGGTTCGAACACCGGGGAGCTGTTTTTT
TRBV11-3	15	-	TRBD2	TRBJ2-1	CASSGLAGTYNEQFF	TGTGCCAGCAGCGGACTAGCGGGGACATACAATGAGCAGTTCTTC
TRBV28	13	-	-	TRBJ1-4	CASSLMGVEKLFF	TGTGCCAGCAGTTTAATGGGGGTTGAAAAACTGTTTTTT
TRBV4-3	11	-	-	TRBJ2-1	CASSLYNEQFF	TGCGCCAGCAGCTTATACAATGAGCAGTTCTTC
TRBV7-9	14	-	-	TRBJ1-2	CASSASVTNYGYTF	TGTGCCAGCAGCGCATCAGTTACTAACTATGGCTACACCTTC
TRBV27	14	once	-	TRBJ1-1	CASSLLAANTEAFF	TGTGCCAGCAGTTTACTGGCTGCGAACACTGAAGCTTTCTTT
TRBV5-1	16	-	-	TRBJ2-3	CASSNYREGGTDTQYF	TGCGCCAGCAGCAACTACAGGGAGGGAGGCACAGATACGCAGTATTTT
TRBV5-2	14	-	-	TRBJ1-2	CASSSAGANYGYTF	TGTGCCAGCAGCTCCGCGGGAGCTAACTATGGCTACACCTTC
TRBV10-3	14	-	-	TRBJ1-4	CAISDGRIREKLFF	TGTGCCATCAGTGACGGGAGGATCCGTGAAAAACTGTTTTTT
TRBV28	12	-	-	TRBJ2-7	CASSGRILGQYF	TGTGCCAGCAGTGGACGGATCCTGGGGCAGTACTTC
TRBV10-2	18	-	TRBD2	TRBJ2-1	CASLGVSGRAGVYNEQFF	TGCGCCAGCCTGGGGGTAAGCGGGAGGGCCGGGGTATACAATGAGCAGTTCTTC
TRBV19	14	-	-	TRBJ2-7	CASSDRDWSDEQYF	TGTGCCAGTAGTGACCGGGACTGGTCCGACGAGCAGTACTTC
TRBV7-9	13	-	TRBD1	TRBJ1-2	CASNDRGDYGYTF	TGTGCCAGTAACGACAGGGGAGACTATGGCTACACCTTC
TRBV15	17	-	TRBD2	TRBJ2-3	CATSTLGGLAIADTQYF	TGTGCCACCAGCACTCTCGGCGGACTAGCGATAGCAGATACGCAGTATTTT
TRBV5-1	14	-	-	TRBJ1-1	CASSFTGMNTEAFF	TGCGCCAGCAGCTTCACGGGTATGAACACTGAAGCTTTCTTT
TRBV30	15	-	TRBD2	TRBJ2-7	CAGTSGRAEGDEQYF	TGTGCCGGGACTAGCGGGAGGGCCGAGGGTGACGAGCAGTACTTC
TRBV28	14	-	TRBD1	TRBJ1-2	CASSTRQGYYGYTF	TGTGCCAGCAGTACCCGACAGGGTTACTATGGCTACACCTTC
TRBV28	10	-	-	TRBJ2-7	CASSTREQYF	TGTGCCAGCAGTACTCGGGAGCAGTACTTC
TRBV2	14	-	TRBD1	TRBJ1-3	CASSGTAEGNTIYF	TGTGCCAGCAGCGGGACAGCGGAGGGAAACACCATATATTTT
TRBV11-3	14	-	-	TRBJ2-3	CASSLDGSTDTQYF	TGTGCCAGCAGCTTAGACGGGAGCACAGATACGCAGTATTTT
TRBV30	14	-	-	TRBJ2-7	CAWSLGPLDYEQYF	TGTGCCTGGAGTCTGGGACCTCTTGACTACGAGCAGTACTTC